Below are 28 T cell receptor beta chains sequenced from a single sample in a study of blood T cell repertoires in COVID-19 (dated by TCRdb to 2018 to 2021). Receptor libraries were prepared by the immunoSEQ multiplex PCR assay. In its TCRdb copy, this immuneACCESS table keeps in-frame sequences only and misses some clones. Where compared with another copy, unresolved V genes explain less than half of these, and the others have no known cause. Present in this sample are roughly 250,000 clones, about 90% of which were seen just once. Jointly, the top ten make up approximately 4% of the sample. Sequencing input: peripheral blood. The receptors derive from a woman aged 40 to 55 with acute or convalescent COVID-19.

This clone has just a few counts. The chain carries TRBV9 and TRBJ1-2; D uncertain. V was shortened by 0 bases and J by 1 base, with 10 bases between the two germline ends. Germline CDR1 and CDR2: SGDLS and YYNGEE. CDR3 length equals 15 residues. The CDR3 loop reads CASSVGAGLNYGYTF. DNA of the CDR3: TGTGCCAGCAGCGTAGGGGCAGGCCTTAACTATGGCTACACCTTC.

DNA of the CDR3: TGTGCCAGCGGGGGGGGCTTTCCGGGACAGGGTGGCACCGGGGAGCTGTTTTTT. It codes for CASGGGFPGQGGTGELFF. The rearrangement uses TRBV2 and TRBJ2-2; 9 bases are shared with TRBD1. CDR1 is SNHLY and CDR2 is FYNNEI in the germline V gene. Trimming took 8 bases from V and 4 from J; bases not matched to a gene: 17. The CDR3 runs 18 residues.

The CDR3 spells CASSDRRGDQPQHF. The CDR3 nucleotides are TGTGCCAGCAGTGATCGCAGGGGTGATCAGCCCCAGCATTTT. J is TRBJ1-5 and V is TRBV2, with D perhaps matching TRBD1 (6 bases). The CDR3 has 14 amino acids. The V end was cut by 3 bases, the J end by 5 bases, with 11 bases between. Germline V gene lookup returns CDR1 SNHLY and CDR2 FYNNEI.

This clone was detected once. The chain recombines TRBV5-1 with TRBJ2-3; D is ambiguous. V dropped 1 base and J dropped 5 bases, with 2 bases sitting between them. The CDR3 has 11 residues. CDR1 SGHRS and CDR2 YFSETQ come from the germline V gene. This chain's CDR3 is CASSLQDTQYF. The CDR3 coding sequence is TGCGCCAGCAGCTTGCAAGATACGCAGTATTTT.

The chain recombines TRBV19 with TRBJ2-3, with D perhaps TRBD1 (6 bases). The CDR3 runs to 12 residues. With 6 bases removed from V and 4 bases from J, the gap between germline ends came to 8 bases. Germline CDR1 and CDR2: LNHDA and SQIVND (reference sequence). Written as DNA, the CDR3 is TGTGCCAGTAGGGCAGGGGCAGATACGCAGTATTTT. The encoded protein is CASRAGADTQYF.

The chain combines TRBV20-1 with TRBJ1-1; possible D gene TRBD1, 5 bases. This CDR3 is built from 11 residues. CDR1 DFQATT and CDR2 SNEGSKA come from the germline V gene (reference sequence). The CDR3 is CRAGTRAEAFF. CDR3 coding DNA: TGCAGGGCCGGGACTCGGGCTGAAGCTTTCTTT.

J is TRBJ1-2 and V is TRBV2; 11 bases match TRBD1. This CDR3 is 13 amino acids long. Trimming took 7 bases from V and 6 from J; bases not matched to a gene: 4. Germline assignment: CDR1 SNHLY and CDR2 FYNNEI. CDR3 DNA sequence: TGTGCCAGCATTCCGGGACAGGGGGATGGCTACACCTTC. This sequence encodes CASIPGQGDGYTF.

This rearrangement joins TRBV11-2 to TRBJ1-3; 8 bases align to TRBD1. This CDR3 region has 15 residues. From germline, CDR1 is SGHAT and CDR2 FQNNGV. V was pared by 4 bases and J by 3 bases, with 5 bases of the junction left unmatched. In DNA, the CDR3 is TGTGCCAGCAGCTCCGGACAGGGATTTGGAAACACCATATATTTT. Translated, it gives CASSSGQGFGNTIYF.

The J gene is TRBJ1-1, the V gene TRBV11-2; no clear D gene. From germline, CDR1 is SGHAT and CDR2 FQNNGV. The CDR3 runs 12 residues. V was clipped by 3 bases and J by 3 bases, with 5 bases between them. This CDR3 is CASSFGDTEAFF. CDR3 nucleotide sequence: TGTGCCAGCAGCTTCGGGGACACTGAAGCTTTCTTT.

The rearrangement joins TRBV4-2 to TRBJ1-2; 7 bases align to TRBD1. Germline V CDR1 and CDR2: LGHNA, YNFKEQ. The CDR3 is made up of 14 amino acids. The V segment lost 1 base and the J segment 6 bases; nucleotides outside the gene matches: 5. DNA for the CDR3: TGTGCCAGCAGCCAAGTCGGCAGGGGGAATGGCTACACCTTC. This gives the protein CASSQVGRGNGYTF.

In the case of this clone: This sample includes further DNA sequences coding for the same CDR3. The V and J genes are TRBV6-5 and TRBJ1-2, with D hard to call. V lost 2 bases to trimming and J lost 7 bases, with 8 bases between them. Germline V gene sequence: CDR1 MNHEY, CDR2 SVGAGI. This CDR3 comprises 12 residues. The CDR3 sequence: CASSYPRGGYTF. In nucleotides, the CDR3 is TGTGCCAGCAGTTACCCTCGGGGTGGCTACACCTTC.

The CDR3: CASSPAGTDFIFF. The CDR3 region has the DNA TGTGCCAGTAGTCCCGCCGGGACAGACTTCATTTTCTTT. This chain joins TRBV19 and TRBJ1-1; 7 bases map to TRBD1. V lost 5 bases to trimming and J lost 13 bases; unmatched junction nucleotides: 13. The CDR3 extends over 13 amino acids. Germline loops: CDR1 LNHDA, CDR2 SQIVND (reference sequence).

V is TRBV29-1 and J is TRBJ1-2; D is uncertain. In germline, CDR1 is SQVTM, CDR2 ANQGSEA. The CDR3 contains 15 residues. V lost 1 base and J lost 2, with 14 bases in between. The CDR3 DNA follows: TGCAGCGTTGAAGTCTTCGGGGAGGACAACTATGGCTACACCTTC. It specifies CSVEVFGEDNYGYTF.

V gene TRBV14 combines with J gene TRBJ2-5; a possible D gene is TRBD2 (6 bases). CDR1 and CDR2 from the germline V gene are SGHDN and FVKESK. The CDR3 is made up of 13 amino acids. V lost 0 bases, J lost 9 bases, and 11 bases lay in between. The CDR3 DNA is TGTGCCAGCAGCCAAGAGCGGGGCCGGGCCCAGTACTTC. Protein: CASSQERGRAQYF.

The genes are TRBV6-4 and TRBJ1-1; weak D call: TRBD1 (6 bases). Germline V gene sequence: CDR1 MRHNA, CDR2 SNTAGT. The CDR3 sequence is 14 residues long. V lost 0 bases and J 11 bases, leaving 16 bases between the germline ends. The CDR3 region is CASSDSSRGAQAFF. The DNA for the CDR3 is TGTGCCAGCAGTGACTCGAGTCGGGGGGCGCAGGCTTTCTTT.

This clone has only one observation. This sequence joins TRBV7-9 and TRBJ2-3; perhaps TRBD2 as D (5 bases). The CDR3 contains 16 residues. The germline gives CDR1 SEHNR, CDR2 FQNEAQ (reference sequence). Trimming stripped 4 bases from V and 2 bases from J, with 16 bases between. CDR3 sequence (DNA): TGTGCCAGCAGCTGGTTCCTACCGGGGTCCACAGATACGCAGTATTTT. Residues: CASSWFLPGSTDTQYF.

V is TRBV19 and J is TRBJ1-5; the match to TRBD1 covers 8 bases. With V trimmed by 7 bases and J by 5 bases, 4 bases remained unmatched. Germline loops: CDR1 LNHDA, CDR2 SQIVND (reference sequence). The CDR3 is 13 residues long. CDR3 protein: CASNGQGYQPQHF. For the CDR3, the DNA is TGTGCCAGTAACGGACAGGGTTATCAGCCCCAGCATTTT.

This chain uses TRBV18 with TRBJ1-1, with 8 bases identical to TRBD1. The CDR3 extends over 14 amino acids. J lost 0 bases, V lost 3 bases, and 0 bases had no gene match. From germline, CDR1 is KGHSH and CDR2 LQKENI. For the CDR3, the DNA is TGTGCCAGCTCACCGGGACAGGTGAACACTGAAGCTTTCTTT. Residues: CASSPGQVNTEAFF. The full variable domain, in which reference TRBV18 and TRBJ1-1 provide the parts outside the CDR3, is NAGVMQNPRHLVRRRGQEARLRCSPMKGHSHVYWYRQLPEEGLKFMVYLQKENIIDESGMPKERFSAEFPKEGPSILRIQQVVRGDSAAYFCASSPGQVNTEAFFGQGTRLTVV.

The chain employs TRBV19 and TRBJ1-5; TRBD1 agrees at 7 bases. CDR3 length: 13 residues. V lost 6 bases and J lost 4; bases outside the gene matches: 3. Per the germline V gene, CDR1 is LNHDA and CDR2 is SQIVND (reference sequence). DNA for the CDR3: TGTGCCAGTAGCCCGACAGGGAATCAGCCCCAGCATTTT. Residues: CASSPTGNQPQHF.

The V call is TRBV30, the J call TRBJ1-2; 9 bases align to TRBD1. The ends lost 5 bases at V and 5 bases at J; junction bases unmatched: 6. CDR3 length: 13 residues. Germline V CDR1 and CDR2: GTSNPN, SVGIG (reference sequence). In DNA, the CDR3 is TGTGCCTGGCGACGGGACAGGGTTTATGGCTACACCTTC. Residues: CAWRRDRVYGYTF.

V gene TRBV7-2 combines with J gene TRBJ2-2; 9 positions match TRBD1. The V segment lost 4 bases and the J segment 3 bases; nucleotides outside the gene matches: 6. The length of the CDR3 is 16 residues. The germline gives CDR1 SGHTA, CDR2 FQGNSA. The CDR3 is CASSSYRGRDTGELFF. In DNA, the CDR3 is TGTGCCAGCAGCTCATACAGGGGGCGCGACACCGGGGAGCTGTTTTTT.

The chain links TRBV10-3 to TRBJ2-7; D may be TRBD1 (5 bases). V was trimmed by 3 bases and J by 1 base, leaving 7 bases between them. The CDR3 is made up of 13 amino acids. In germline, CDR1 is ENHRY, CDR2 SYGVKD. CDR3 sequence: CAISEGVSYEQYV. CDR3 nucleotides: TGTGCCATCAGTGAAGGGGTGTCCTACGAGCAGTACGTC.

CDR3 DNA: TGTAAAGAAGGGGACAGACCTAACTATGGCTACACCTTC. Translated, it gives CKEGDRPNYGYTF. This chain uses TRBV6-5 with TRBJ1-2; 7 bases align to TRBD1. The CDR3 covers 13 residues. Per the germline V gene, CDR1 is MNHEY and CDR2 is SVGAGI.

V is TRBV18 and J is TRBJ1-5; 7 bases map to TRBD1. The CDR3 has 12 amino acids. In germline, CDR1 is KGHSH, CDR2 LQKENI. Germline trimming cut 5 bases from V and 6 bases from J; bases unmatched to any gene: 1. The CDR3 DNA reads as TGTGCCAGCTCAACAGGGGTTCAGCCCCAGCATTTT. Protein: CASSTGVQPQHF. The complete variable domain, with remaining parts taken from reference TRBV18 and TRBJ1-5, reads NAGVMQNPRHLVRRRGQEARLRCSPMKGHSHVYWYRQLPEEGLKFMVYLQKENIIDESGMPKERFSAEFPKEGPSILRIQQVVRGDSAAYFCASSTGVQPQHFGDGTRLSIL.

The chain recombines TRBV2 with TRBJ2-3; D may be TRBD1 (5 bases). Trimming shortened V by 11 bases and J by 3 bases, and 18 bases separated the two germline ends. The CDR3 runs 14 residues. In germline, CDR1 is SNHLY, CDR2 FYNNEI. The CDR3 here is CAFTGRVGTDTQYF. In DNA form, the CDR3 reads TGTGCCTTCACGGGCAGGGTGGGGACAGATACGCAGTATTTT.

The chain links TRBV21-1 to TRBJ1-3. TRBV21-1 corresponds to a pseudogene. The CDR3 covers 15 residues. The CDR3 sequence is CASSKSSDSGNTIYF. The DNA for the CDR3 is TGTGCCAGCAGCAAAAGTAGCGACTCTGGAAACACCATATATTTT.

The CDR3 here is CASGLGAGQGEKLFF. In DNA form, the CDR3 reads TGTGCTAGTGGTTTGGGGGCGGGACAGGGCGAAAAACTGTTTTTT. The V and J genes are TRBV12-5 and TRBJ1-4, with 9 positions matching TRBD1. CDR3 length: 15 amino acids. V trimming: 1 base; J trimming: 8 bases; junction bases outside the gene matches: 5. Germline V gives CDR1 LGHNT, CDR2 FRNRAP.

This chain uses TRBV5-4 with TRBJ1-1; 7 nucleotides agree with TRBD1. Per germline, CDR1 SGHNT and CDR2 YYREEE (reference sequence). The CDR3 covers 15 residues. J gave up 1 base and V 4 bases, and 7 bases lay outside the gene matches. The CDR3 bases are TGTGCCAGCAGCGGGGACAGTCGTTGGAACACTGAAGCTTTCTTT. Protein sequence: CASSGDSRWNTEAFF.